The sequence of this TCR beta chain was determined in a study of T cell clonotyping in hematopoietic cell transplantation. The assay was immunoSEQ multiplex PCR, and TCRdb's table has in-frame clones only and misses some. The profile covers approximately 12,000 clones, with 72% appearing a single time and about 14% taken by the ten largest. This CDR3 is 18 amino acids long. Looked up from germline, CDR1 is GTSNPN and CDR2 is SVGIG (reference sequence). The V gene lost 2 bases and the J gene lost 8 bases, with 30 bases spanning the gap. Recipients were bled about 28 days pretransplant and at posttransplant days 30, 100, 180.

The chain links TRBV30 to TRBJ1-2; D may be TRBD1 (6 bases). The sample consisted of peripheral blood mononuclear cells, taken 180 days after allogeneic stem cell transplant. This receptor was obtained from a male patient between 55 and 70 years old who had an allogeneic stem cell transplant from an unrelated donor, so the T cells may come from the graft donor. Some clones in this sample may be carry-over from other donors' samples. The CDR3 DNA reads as TGTGCCTGGAGTTCCTTGAACAGGGTTGTATTTTTCGTCGAGGGCTACACCTTC. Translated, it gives CAWSSLNRVVFFVEGYTF.